This T cell receptor (beta chain) was found in a study of vaccination and CD4 T cells after COVID-19. V lost 6 bases and J lost 1, with 7 bases in between. Germline V gene data show CDR1 as LNHDA and CDR2 as SQIVND (reference sequence). The CDR3 length is 13 residues. Specified time point: late sampling 161 to 241 days after vaccination in a few convalescent patients. Via MiXCR, TCRdb re-called the PCR reads, giving one row per CDR3 protein. The repertoire holds 31,000 or so distinct CDR3 sequences, with almost 50% as singletons. V is TRBV19 and J is TRBJ2-1; D possibly corresponds to TRBD2 (6 bases). Sample: CD4+ T cells from blood, taken about 7 months after SARS-CoV-2 vaccination. This TCR was recovered from a human donor who had recovered from COVID-19. The DNA for the CDR3 is TGTGCCAGTAGAAGCGGGTCCTACAATGAGCAGTTCTTC. Translation gives CASRSGSYNEQFF. The whole variable domain, remainder taken from reference TRBV19 and TRBJ2-1, is DGGITQSPKYLFRKEGQNVTLSCEQNLNHDAMYWYRQDPGQGLRLIYYSQIVNDFQKGDIAEGYSVSREKKESFPLTVTSAQKNPTAFYLCASRSGSYNEQFFGPGTRLTVL.